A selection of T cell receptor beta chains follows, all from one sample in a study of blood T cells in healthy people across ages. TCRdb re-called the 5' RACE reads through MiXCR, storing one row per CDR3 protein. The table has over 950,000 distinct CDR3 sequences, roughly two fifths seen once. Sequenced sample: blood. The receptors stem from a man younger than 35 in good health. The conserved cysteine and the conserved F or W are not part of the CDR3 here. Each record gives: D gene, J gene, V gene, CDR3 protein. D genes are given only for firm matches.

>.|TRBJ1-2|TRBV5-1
ASSLRRDSGGYT
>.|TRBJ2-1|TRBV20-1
SARADGPSSYNEQF
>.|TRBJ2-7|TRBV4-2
ASSQVGLEGKGNEQY
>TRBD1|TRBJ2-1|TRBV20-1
SAPTGGNEQF
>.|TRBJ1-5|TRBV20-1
SASGTPASNQPQH
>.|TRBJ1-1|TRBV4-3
ASSQDLPGDTEAF
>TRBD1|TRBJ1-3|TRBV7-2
ASSLGTGQGNTIY
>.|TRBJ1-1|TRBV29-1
SCYRLNTEAF
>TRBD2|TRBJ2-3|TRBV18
ASSPPGLRLAKETQY
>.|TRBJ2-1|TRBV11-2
AGSLDSTDNEQF
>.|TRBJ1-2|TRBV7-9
ASSSKTADYGYT
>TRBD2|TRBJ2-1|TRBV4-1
ASSLISGGDLNEQF
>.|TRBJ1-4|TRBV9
ASSVGDVREEKLF
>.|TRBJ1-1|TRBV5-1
VSSLDEETEAF
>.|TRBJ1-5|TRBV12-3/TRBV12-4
ASSTGTSNQPQH
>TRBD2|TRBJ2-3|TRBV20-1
SARGPAGDTDTQY
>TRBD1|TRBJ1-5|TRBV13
ASSFRGLQPQH
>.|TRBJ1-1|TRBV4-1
ASSPQQRGTTEAF
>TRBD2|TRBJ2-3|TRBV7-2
ASSLALAGTDTQY
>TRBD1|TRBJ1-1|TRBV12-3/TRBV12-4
ASSHTRGRSEAF
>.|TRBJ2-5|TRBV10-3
AISEPGQSGSKETQY
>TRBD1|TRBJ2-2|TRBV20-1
SARGYRGNAGELF
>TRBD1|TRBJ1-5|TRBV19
ASSIDRVTGVNQPQH
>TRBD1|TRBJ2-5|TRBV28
ATQDRVGQETQY
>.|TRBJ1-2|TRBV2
ASSGPGGGYGYT
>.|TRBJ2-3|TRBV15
ATSRDLRLLDTQY
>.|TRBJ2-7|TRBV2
ASSEWYEQY
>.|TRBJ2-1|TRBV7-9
ASRWEWMGGQF
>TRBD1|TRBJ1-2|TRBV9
ASSVAGTGGYGYT